This TCR beta chain was found in a study of Ad26.COV2.S vaccination and SARS-CoV-2 variants. There are 15 residues in the CDR3. The germline V gene has CDR1 SGHRS and CDR2 YFSETQ. Trimming at V came to 6 bases and at J to 7 bases, leaving 11 bases not matched to a gene. Only in-frame clones appear in the TCRdb table, and some are missing; sequencing was by immunoSEQ multiplex PCR. The profile covers 300,000 to 400,000 clones, with around nine tenths appearing a single time and roughly 3.2% taken by the ten largest. The treatment was: some 19 received Ad26.COV2.S at low or high dose, single or two shots; about 5 received placebo; per-sample allocation not given. Sampling happened 63 days after the first vaccine or placebo injection. The vaccine delivered Wuhan-strain SARS-CoV-2 spike through an Ad26 vector. The table lists this clone with a count of one.

This specimen consisted of peripheral blood, obtained in a trial of Ad26.COV2.S vaccine versus placebo. This TCR was sampled from a person aged 18-60 years who received the Ad26.COV2.S COVID-19 vaccine or a placebo. The chain couples TRBV5-1 to TRBJ2-3, with 10 bases aligning to TRBD2. The CDR3 here is CASTSASGGGYTQYF. The CDR3 DNA reads as TGCGCCAGCACTTCTGCTAGCGGGGGTGGATATACGCAGTATTTT.